This T cell receptor beta chain comes out of a study of PD-1 blockade in classical Hodgkin lymphoma. Whole-study findings and limits: Newly diagnosed patients reportedly had lower baseline TCR diversity than healthy donors.

In every patient, relapse followed autologous stem cell transplantation, while exposure to brentuximab vedotin differed. A note on this clone: Its antigen is not identified.

CDR3 length equals 13 residues. CDR1 SNHLY and CDR2 FYNNEI come from the germline V gene. V lost 6 bases, J lost 2 bases, and 11 bases lay in between. Sequencing used immunoSEQ multiplex PCR; TCRdb keeps in-frame clones, though not all of them. The table includes around 15,000 clones, less than 80% detected once. The chain uses TRBV2 and TRBJ2-7; D not resolved. Source: peripheral blood mononuclear cells (PBMCs), taken before the second cycle of nivolumab. The source of this sequence is a human donor with classical Hodgkin lymphoma. In DNA, the CDR3 is TGTGCCAGCAGCGACGGACCCACCTACGAGCAGTACTTC. Translating gives CASSDGPTYEQYF.